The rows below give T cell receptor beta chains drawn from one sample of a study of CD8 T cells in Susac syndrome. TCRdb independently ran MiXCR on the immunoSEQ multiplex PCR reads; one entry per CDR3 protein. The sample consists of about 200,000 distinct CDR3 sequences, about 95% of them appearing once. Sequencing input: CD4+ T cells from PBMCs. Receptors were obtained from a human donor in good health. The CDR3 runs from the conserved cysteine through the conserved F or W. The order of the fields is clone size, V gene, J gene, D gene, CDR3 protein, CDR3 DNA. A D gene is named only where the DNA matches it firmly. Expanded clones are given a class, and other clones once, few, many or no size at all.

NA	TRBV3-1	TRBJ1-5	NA	CASSQDGGTNQPQHF	TGTGCCAGCAGCCAAGATGGAGGGACAAATCAGCCCCAGCATTTT
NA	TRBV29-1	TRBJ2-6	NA	CSVEGGTGANVLTF	TGCAGCGTAGAGGGGGGGACTGGGGCCAACGTCCTGACTTTC
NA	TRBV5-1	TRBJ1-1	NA	CASSSRTEMNTEAFF	TGCGCCAGCAGCTCGAGGACGGAGATGAACACTGAAGCTTTCTTT
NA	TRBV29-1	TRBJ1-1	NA	CSVDDGAGDTEAFF	TGCAGCGTTGATGACGGGGCCGGGGACACTGAAGCTTTCTTT
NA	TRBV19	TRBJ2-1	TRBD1	CASSTGQGRYNEQFF	TGTGCCAGTAGTACTGGACAGGGGCGCTACAATGAGCAGTTCTTC
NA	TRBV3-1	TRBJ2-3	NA	CASSHFRDSFTDTQYF	TGTGCCAGCAGCCACTTCCGGGACTCCTTCACAGATACGCAGTATTTT
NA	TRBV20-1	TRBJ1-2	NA	CSAAPQGRYGYTF	TGCAGTGCTGCCCCGCAGGGGAGGTATGGCTACACCTTC
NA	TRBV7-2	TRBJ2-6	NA	CASSLSASGANVLTF	TGTGCCAGCAGCTTATCAGCCTCTGGGGCCAACGTCCTGACTTTC
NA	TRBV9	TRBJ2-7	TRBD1	CASSQAGTAYEQYF	TGTGCCAGCAGCCAAGCCGGGACAGCTTACGAGCAGTACTTC
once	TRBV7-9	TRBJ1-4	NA	CASSSIGNRADEKLFF	TGTGCCAGCAGCTCTATAGGAAACAGGGCCGATGAAAAACTGTTTTTT